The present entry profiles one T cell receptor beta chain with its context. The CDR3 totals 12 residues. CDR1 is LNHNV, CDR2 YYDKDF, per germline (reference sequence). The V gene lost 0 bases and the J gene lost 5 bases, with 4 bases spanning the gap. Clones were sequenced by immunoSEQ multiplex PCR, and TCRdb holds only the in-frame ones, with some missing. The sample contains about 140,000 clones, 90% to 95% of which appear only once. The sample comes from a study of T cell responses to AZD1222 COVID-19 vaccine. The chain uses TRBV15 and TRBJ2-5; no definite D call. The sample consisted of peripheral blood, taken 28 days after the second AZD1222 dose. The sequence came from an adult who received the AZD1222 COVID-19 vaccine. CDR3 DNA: TGTGCCACCAGCAGAGATCGGGAGACCCAGTACTTC. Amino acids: CATSRDRETQYF.